The 23 T cell receptor beta chains reported below all come from one sample, sequenced in a study of T cells in Graves' hyperthyroidism and ophthalmopathy (dated by TCRdb to between 2017 and 2020). The library came from multiplex PCR. The sequencing machine was an Illumina HiSeq 2000. The TCR beta CDR3 regions were amplified from RNA transcripts. For the first round of RT-PCR on the TCR CDR3, the HTBI primer set was used together with the Qiagen OneStep RT-PCR kit. TCRdb ran its own pipeline on the public reads, namely fastp trimming at Q25 and MiXCR clone calling, and kept in-frame beta chains. Each CDR3 protein appears once, grouped with its most common genes and DNA. The table for this sample lists about 290,000 distinct CDR3 sequences; around 16% of them were counted only once. In total, the top ten clones hold 33% of the sample. The sequenced sample consisted of blood. These receptors were obtained from a man under 40 with Graves' hyperthyroidism.

This clonotype was recorded many times. The chain joins TRBV20-1 to TRBJ2-3; 10 positions match TRBD2. This CDR3 is 13 amino acids long. Germline V lookup: CDR1 DFQATT, CDR2 SNEGSKA (reference sequence). V lost 5 bases, J lost 3 bases, and 2 bases stayed unmatched. Here the CDR3 DNA reads TGCAGTGCTTCGGGACTAGCGACAGATACGCAGTATTTT. It is translated as CSASGLATDTQYF.

Comment on this clonotype: This may be a read error: a much more frequent sequence differs by one nucleotide. V and J are TRBV18 and TRBJ2-3, with 10 bases aligning to TRBD1. J was trimmed by 4 bases and V by 3 bases; bases with no gene match: 7. This CDR3 has 16 amino acids. Germline V gene data show CDR1 as KGHSH and CDR2 as LQKENI. The CDR3 loop is CASSPTGTGAPDTQYF. The DNA of the CDR3 is TGTGCCAGCTCACCCACCGGGACAGGGGCCCCAGATACGCAGTATTTT. Full variable domain (outside the CDR3, taken from reference TRBV18 and TRBJ2-3): NAGVMQNPRHLVRRRGQEARLRCSPMKGHSHVYWYRQLPEEGLKFMVYLQKENIIDESGMPKERFSAEFPKEGPSILRIQQVVRGDSAAYFCASSPTGTGAPDTQYFGPGTRLTVL.

The chain joins TRBV5-1 to TRBJ2-7; 7 bases align to TRBD1. The CDR3 totals 13 residues. Per germline, CDR1 SGHRS and CDR2 YFSETQ. Losses at the gene ends were 3 bases for V and 6 bases for J; bases not matched to a gene: 6. The CDR3: CASSSDRVVEQYF. CDR3 coding DNA: TGCGCCAGCAGCTCCGACAGGGTGGTCGAGCAGTACTTC.

The chain combines TRBV28 with TRBJ1-6; 8 nucleotides line up with TRBD1. Per the germline V gene, CDR1 is MDHEN and CDR2 is SYDVKM. The CDR3 sequence is 14 residues long. Germline trimming cut 8 bases from V and 7 bases from J; bases unmatched to any gene: 7. The CDR3 region is CASWNRGNNSPLHF. The CDR3 nucleotides read TGTGCCAGCTGGAACAGGGGGAACAATTCACCCCTCCACTTT. Drawing the rest from reference TRBV28 and TRBJ1-6, the complete variable domain is DVKVTQSSRYLVKRTGEKVFLECVQDMDHENMFWYRQDPGLGLRLIYFSYDVKMKEKGDIPEGYSVSREKKERFSLILESASTNQTSMYLCASWNRGNNSPLHFGNGTRLTVT.

This clonotype was found many times. The J gene is TRBJ2-5, the V gene TRBV3-1; D perhaps matches TRBD2 (5 bases). The CDR3 consists of 14 residues. Trimming shortened V by 4 bases and J by 4 bases, and 13 bases separated the two germline ends. CDR1 is LGHDT, CDR2 YNNKEL, per germline (reference sequence). CDR3 loop: CASSLGILGETQYF. CDR3 sequence (DNA): TGTGCCAGCAGCCTCGGGATCCTCGGAGAGACCCAGTACTTC.

This clonotype has more than one count but fewer than ten. The genes are TRBV14 and TRBJ2-7; possible D gene TRBD1, 5 bases. V lost 5 bases and J 7 bases, leaving 9 bases between the germline ends. Germline V gene sequence: CDR1 SGHDN, CDR2 FVKESK. The CDR3 runs to 11 residues. Here the CDR3 reads CASSYQGEQYF. The CDR3 nucleotides read TGTGCCAGCAGCTATCAGGGAGAGCAGTACTTC.

The rearrangement uses TRBV10-3 and TRBJ2-3; TRBD2 aligns across 11 bases. Germline values: CDR1 ENHRY, CDR2 SYGVKD. The CDR3 has 18 residues. V lost 10 bases, J lost 6 bases, and 21 bases stayed unmatched. CDR3 DNA sequence: TGTGCCACCCATCACCCCGCACTCCTAGCGGGAGGTTCTGATACGCAGTATTTT. It is translated as CATHHPALLAGGSDTQYF.

This clonotype was seen a few times. The chain combines TRBV7-2 with TRBJ1-2; 7 nucleotides align to TRBD1. After removal of 2 bases from V and 3 bases from J, the junction contained 9 bases not matched to a gene. CDR1 is SGHTA and CDR2 is FQGNSA in the germline V gene. The CDR3 runs to 16 residues. CDR3 in amino acids: CASSLIFGRGDYGYTF. In DNA, the CDR3 is TGTGCCAGCAGCTTAATTTTTGGCAGGGGGGACTATGGCTACACCTTC. The full variable domain, in which reference TRBV7-2 and TRBJ1-2 provide the parts outside the CDR3, is GAGVSQSPSNKVTEKGKDVELRCDPISGHTALYWYRQSLGQGLEFLIYFQGNSAPDKSGLPSDRFSAERTGGSVSTLTIQRTQQEDSAVYLCASSLIFGRGDYGYTFGSGTRLTVV.

The sample holds many counts of this clonotype. V is TRBV7-6 and J is TRBJ2-7; D unclear. The CDR3 has 13 residues. Trimming stripped 0 bases from V and 6 bases from J, with 9 bases between. CDR1 and CDR2 from the germline V gene are SGHVS and FNYEAQ. CDR3 region: CASSLAVDREQYF. The CDR3 DNA follows: TGTGCCAGCAGCTTAGCGGTAGATCGCGAGCAGTACTTC.

This clonotype was found many times. V and J are TRBV7-8 and TRBJ1-5, with a tentative D call TRBD1 (6 bases). Per germline, CDR1 SGHVS and CDR2 FQNEAQ. Trimming took 1 base from V and 4 from J, leaving 8 bases between them. The CDR3 is 14 amino acids. DNA of the CDR3: TGTGCCAGCAGCTTAGTTCAGGGGAATCAGCCCCAGCATTTT. Protein sequence: CASSLVQGNQPQHF.

This clonotype has ten or more counts. V gene TRBV6-5 combines with J gene TRBJ2-7; 10 bases map to TRBD1. Germline values: CDR1 MNHEY, CDR2 SVGAGI. This CDR3 comprises 17 residues. Unmatched junction bases numbered 7, after V lost 0 bases and J lost 2 bases. CDR3 coding DNA: TGTGCCAGCAGTTACTCTGCGTGGGACAGGGGACCCTACGAGCAGTACTTC. It codes for CASSYSAWDRGPYEQYF.

CDR3 sequence (DNA): TGTGCCAGCAGCTTAGCAGGGAATGGGGCTAGGGGCTACACCTTC. It yields the protein CASSLAGNGARGYTF. The chain joins TRBV7-6 to TRBJ1-2; D might be TRBD1 (5 bases). The CDR3 runs 15 residues. Trimming took off 0 bases at V and 8 bases at J, with 16 bases between the two ends. The V gene's germline CDR1 is SGHVS and CDR2 FNYEAQ.

The V call is TRBV10-3, the J call TRBJ2-1; TRBD2 agrees at 10 bases. Germline trimming cut 7 bases from V and 7 bases from J; bases unmatched to any gene: 4. In germline, CDR1 is ENHRY, CDR2 SYGVKD. The CDR3 loop spans 13 amino acids. CDR3 loop: CAIMGTSVNEQFF. The CDR3 bases are TGTGCCATCATGGGGACTAGCGTGAATGAGCAGTTCTTC.

The sample holds many counts of this clonotype. The gene calls are TRBV30 and TRBJ1-6; maybe TRBD1 (5 bases). Between the trimmed V and J ends, which lost 0 bases and 5 bases, there was a span of 8 bases. The CDR3 consists of 14 residues. Per the germline V gene, CDR1 is GTSNPN and CDR2 is SVGIG (reference sequence). The CDR3 sequence: CAWSVGTNNSPLHF. Here the CDR3 DNA reads TGTGCCTGGAGTGTTGGGACCAATAATTCACCCCTCCACTTT. Based on the CDR3 plus reference TRBV30 and TRBJ1-6, the full variable domain is SQTIHQWPATLVQPVGSPLSLECTVEGTSNPNLYWYRQAAGRGLQLLFYSVGIGQISSEVPQNLSASRPQDRQFILSSKKLLLSDSGFYLCAWSVGTNNSPLHFGNGTRLTVT.

This clonotype appeared many times. The J gene is TRBJ1-2, the V gene TRBV29-1; 8 positions match TRBD1. Trimming removed 2 bases from V and 4 bases from J; junction bases left unmatched: 3. The germline V gene encodes CDR1 SQVTM and CDR2 ANQGSEA. The CDR3 totals 13 residues. In DNA form, the CDR3 reads TGCAGCGTTGAACTTGGACAGGGCTATGGCTACACCTTC. Encoded protein: CSVELGQGYGYTF.

Concerning this clonotype itself: No DNA is shown, since the ends of the CDR3 on it are uncertain; the CDR3 is the one TCRdb lists. This chain uses TRBV11-3 with TRBJ2-7; the D call of TRBD2 is as the table states it, not checked on the DNA. Germline CDR1 reads SGHNT; CDR2 reads YENEEA. The CDR3 is made up of 22 amino acids, end residues included. The CDR3 region is CASSFYICSARDSLAGGSEQYF.

This clonotype has more than one count but fewer than ten. The chain recombines TRBV10-2 with TRBJ1-5; D is possibly TRBD1 (5 bases). From germline, CDR1 is WSHSY and CDR2 SAAADI. V lost 3 bases, J lost 7 bases, and 10 bases lay in between. The CDR3 spans 13 residues. CDR3 coding DNA: TGCGCCAGCAGTGACAGGGTGGAGCAGCCCCAGCATTTT. Protein: CASSDRVEQPQHF.

This clonotype showed up many times. The chain uses TRBV7-2 and TRBJ2-1, with 10 positions matching TRBD2. V shed 5 bases and J 4 bases; nucleotides not matched to a gene: 17. In germline, CDR1 is SGHTA, CDR2 FQGNSA. The CDR3 consists of 19 residues. CDR3 in amino acids: CASSPRFDTSGTIYNEQFF. CDR3 DNA sequence: TGTGCCAGCAGCCCTAGGTTCGATACTAGCGGGACAATTTACAATGAGCAGTTCTTC. Based on the CDR3 plus reference TRBV7-2 and TRBJ2-1, the full variable domain is GAGVSQSPSNKVTEKGKDVELRCDPISGHTALYWYRQSLGQGLEFLIYFQGNSAPDKSGLPSDRFSAERTGGSVSTLTIQRTQQEDSAVYLCASSPRFDTSGTIYNEQFFGPGTRLTVL.

Ten or more counts support this clonotype. The chain is built from TRBV7-8 and TRBJ2-7; possibly TRBD1 for D (6 bases). CDR3 length: 16 amino acids. V was shortened by 7 bases and J by 2 bases, with 21 bases between the two germline ends. Germline V lookup: CDR1 SGHVS, CDR2 FQNEAQ. The CDR3 region is CASIPPGQVRTYEQYF. The CDR3, as DNA: TGTGCCAGCATCCCCCCGGGACAAGTCCGGACCTACGAGCAGTACTTC.

V usage is TRBV19 and J usage is TRBJ1-2; perhaps TRBD1 as D (5 bases). Per germline, CDR1 LNHDA and CDR2 SQIVND (reference sequence). Between the trimmed V and J ends, which lost 4 bases and 3 bases, there was a span of 12 bases. CDR3 length: 14 amino acids. The chain's CDR3 is CASSRWGADYGYTF. CDR3 in DNA: TGTGCCAGTAGTAGGTGGGGCGCTGACTATGGCTACACCTTC. Together with reference TRBV19 and TRBJ1-2, the CDR3 gives the full variable domain: DGGITQSPKYLFRKEGQNVTLSCEQNLNHDAMYWYRQDPGQGLRLIYYSQIVNDFQKGDIAEGYSVSREKKESFPLTVTSAQKNPTAFYLCASSRWGADYGYTFGSGTRLTVV.

This clonotype was seen ten or more times. The V and J genes are TRBV30 and TRBJ1-4, with a possible D match to TRBD1 (6 bases). The germline V gene encodes CDR1 GTSNPN and CDR2 SVGIG (reference sequence). The CDR3 spans 15 residues. Trimming shortened V by 4 bases and J by 5 bases, and 17 bases separated the two germline ends. CDR3 nucleotide sequence: TGTGCCTGGACCCCGGCGGGGGCTGACAATGAAAAACTGTTTTTT. Its protein product is CAWTPAGADNEKLFF.

This clonotype showed up many times. This rearrangement joins TRBV27 to TRBJ2-1; D possibly corresponds to TRBD2 (6 bases). Germline V gives CDR1 MNHEY, CDR2 SMNVEV (reference sequence). V dropped 5 bases and J dropped 9 bases, with 14 bases sitting between them. The CDR3 is made up of 13 amino acids. The DNA of the CDR3 is TGTGCCAGCAGTCAGGAGGGACCAGCTGAGCAGTTCTTC. It is translated as CASSQEGPAEQFF.

The chain recombines TRBV11-1 with TRBJ2-4, with 7 bases fitting TRBD1. The germline CDR1 and CDR2 sequences are SGHAT and FQDESV (reference sequence). The CDR3 runs 18 residues. The trim removed 3 bases at V and 1 base at J, leaving 12 bases unmatched. This chain's CDR3 is CASSFGRQGTMAKNIQYF. The CDR3 DNA is TGTGCCAGCAGCTTTGGACGACAGGGAACGATGGCCAAAAACATTCAGTACTTC.